This T cell receptor beta chain was profiled in a study of cytomegalovirus exposure and HLA in healthy donors. For the study at large: Earlier findings included roughly 120 million unique TCR beta sequences obtained from about 170 million T cells.

The PCR had 60 Vbeta and 13 Jbeta primers. Clones were read by immunoSEQ multiplex PCR, and TCRdb kept only the in-frame ones, dropping some. The sample holds more than 200,000 clones, about 84% seen once. Study findings and constraints: Highest at DRB1 and lowest at HLA-C, TCR association rates differed among HLA loci in a later analysis. Accurate HLA-A and HLA-B prediction from TCR beta sequences was reported for most subjects. Clonal expansion was found to be greater in HLA-associated TCR beta chains than in equally common others in a later analysis.

Regarding this clone: The target antigen is unknown.

This CDR3 has 15 amino acids. Germline V gives CDR1 LGHNA, CDR2 YNFKEQ. Unmatched junction bases numbered 6, after V lost 4 bases and J lost 2 bases. The chain employs TRBV4-2 and TRBJ2-3; 7 bases are a match to TRBD2. This TCR derives from a human donor in good health. Sequenced: PBMCs. The CDR3 DNA reads TGTGCCAGCAGCCCCTTGAGCGGGGACACAGATACGCAGTATTTT. It translates to CASSPLSGDTDTQYF.